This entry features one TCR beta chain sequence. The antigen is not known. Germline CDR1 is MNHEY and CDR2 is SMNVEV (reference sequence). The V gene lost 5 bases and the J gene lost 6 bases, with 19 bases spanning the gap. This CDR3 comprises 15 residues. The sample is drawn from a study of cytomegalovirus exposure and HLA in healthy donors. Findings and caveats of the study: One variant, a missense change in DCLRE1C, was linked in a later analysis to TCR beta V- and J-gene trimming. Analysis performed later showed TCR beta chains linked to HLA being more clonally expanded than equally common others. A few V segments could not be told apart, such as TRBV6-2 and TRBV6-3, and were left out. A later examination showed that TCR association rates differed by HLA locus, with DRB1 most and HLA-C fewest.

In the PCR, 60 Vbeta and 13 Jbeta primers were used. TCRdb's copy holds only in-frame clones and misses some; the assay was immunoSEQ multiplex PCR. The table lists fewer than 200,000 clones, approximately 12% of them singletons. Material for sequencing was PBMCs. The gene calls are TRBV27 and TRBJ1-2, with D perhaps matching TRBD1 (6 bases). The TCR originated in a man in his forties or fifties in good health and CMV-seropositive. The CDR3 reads CASSPLLQGSHGYTF. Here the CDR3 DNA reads TGTGCCAGCAGTCCCCTCTTACAGGGTTCACATGGCTACACCTTC.